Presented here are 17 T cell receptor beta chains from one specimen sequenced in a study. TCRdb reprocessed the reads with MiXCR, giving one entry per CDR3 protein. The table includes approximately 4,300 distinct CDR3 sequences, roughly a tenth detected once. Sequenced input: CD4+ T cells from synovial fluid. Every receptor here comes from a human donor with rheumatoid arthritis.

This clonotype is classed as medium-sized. The CDR3 DNA sequence: TGTGCCAGTCGTGTCGGGGGCGGCACAGATACGCAGTATTTT. Protein sequence: CASRVGGGTDTQYF. The chain carries TRBV2 and TRBJ2-3; either TRBD1 or TRBD2 may fit D (6 bases each). CDR3 length: 14 residues. Trimming left V 9 bases short and J 1 base short, with 14 bases between. CDR1 and CDR2 (germline): SNHLY, FYNNEI.

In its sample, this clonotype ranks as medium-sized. CDR3 sequence reads: CSVEGGQGISDTQYF. The CDR3 nucleotides are TGCAGCGTTGAAGGGGGACAGGGGATTTCAGATACGCAGTATTTT. V usage is TRBV29-1 and J usage is TRBJ2-3, with TRBD1 matching 10 bases. The CDR3 consists of 15 residues. With 1 base clipped from V and 4 bases from J, the junction kept 5 bases outside the gene matches. Looked up from germline, CDR1 is SQVTM and CDR2 is ANQGSEA.

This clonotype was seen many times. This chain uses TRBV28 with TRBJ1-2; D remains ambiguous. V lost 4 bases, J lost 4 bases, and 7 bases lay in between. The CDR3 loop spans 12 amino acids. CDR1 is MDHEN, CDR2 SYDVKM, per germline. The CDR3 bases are TGTGCCAGCAGTTCCGGGCCCTATGGCTACACCTTC. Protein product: CASSSGPYGYTF.

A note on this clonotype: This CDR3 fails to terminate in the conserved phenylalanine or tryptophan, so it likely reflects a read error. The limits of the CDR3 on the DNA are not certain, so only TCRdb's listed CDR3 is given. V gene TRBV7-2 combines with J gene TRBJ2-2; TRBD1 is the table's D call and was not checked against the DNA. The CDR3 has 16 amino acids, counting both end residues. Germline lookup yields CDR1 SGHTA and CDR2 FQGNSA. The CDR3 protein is CASSLVGGTGAGELWG.

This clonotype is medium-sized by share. CDR3 DNA sequence: TGTGCCAGCAGCTTGGCTACGGACAGGGACGAGCAGTACTTC. Its translation: CASSLATDRDEQYF. This chain uses TRBV5-4 with TRBJ2-7, with 8 bases identical to TRBD1. Germline CDR1 reads SGHNT; CDR2 reads YYREEE (reference sequence). J gave up 5 bases and V 0 bases, and 4 bases lay outside the gene matches. The CDR3 consists of 14 residues.

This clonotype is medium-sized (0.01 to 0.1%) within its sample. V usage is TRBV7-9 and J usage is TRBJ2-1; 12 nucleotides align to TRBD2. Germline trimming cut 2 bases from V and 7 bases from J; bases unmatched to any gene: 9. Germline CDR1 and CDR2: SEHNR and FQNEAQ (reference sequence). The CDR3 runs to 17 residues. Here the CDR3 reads CASSLRGLLAGGNEQFF. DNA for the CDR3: TGTGCCAGCAGCTTAAGGGGACTGCTAGCGGGAGGGAATGAGCAGTTCTTC.

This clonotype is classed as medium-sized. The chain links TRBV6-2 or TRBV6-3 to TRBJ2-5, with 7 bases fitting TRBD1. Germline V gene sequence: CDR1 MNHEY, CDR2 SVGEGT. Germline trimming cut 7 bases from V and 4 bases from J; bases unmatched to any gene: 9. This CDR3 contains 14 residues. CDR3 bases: TGTGCCAGCACCAAACAGGGGTCTAGAGAGACCCAGTACTTC. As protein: CASTKQGSRETQYF.

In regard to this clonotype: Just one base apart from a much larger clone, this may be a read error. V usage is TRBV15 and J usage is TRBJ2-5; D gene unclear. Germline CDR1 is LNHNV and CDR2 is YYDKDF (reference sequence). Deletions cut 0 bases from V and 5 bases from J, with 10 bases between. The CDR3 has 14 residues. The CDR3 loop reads CATSRDKRWETQYF. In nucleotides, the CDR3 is TGTGCCACCAGCAGAGACAAAAGGTGGGAGACCCAGTACTTC. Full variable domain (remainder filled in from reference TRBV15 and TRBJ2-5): DAMVIQNPRYQVTQFGKPVTLSCSQTLNHNVMYWYQQKSSQAPKLLFHYYDKDFNNEADTPDNFQSRRPNTSFCFLDIRSPGLGDTAMYLCATSRDKRWETQYFGPGTRLLVL.

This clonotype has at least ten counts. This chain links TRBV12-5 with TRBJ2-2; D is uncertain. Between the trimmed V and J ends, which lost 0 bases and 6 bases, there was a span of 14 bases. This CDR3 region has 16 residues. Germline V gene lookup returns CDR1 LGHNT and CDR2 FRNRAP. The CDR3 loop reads CASGLVRREIPGELFF. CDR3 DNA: TGTGCTAGTGGTTTGGTACGAAGGGAAATCCCCGGGGAGCTGTTTTTT.

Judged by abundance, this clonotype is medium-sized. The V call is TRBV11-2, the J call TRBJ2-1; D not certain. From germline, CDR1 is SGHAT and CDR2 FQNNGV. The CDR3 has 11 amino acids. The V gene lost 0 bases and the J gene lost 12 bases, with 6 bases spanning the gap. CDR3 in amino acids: CASSLERRQFF. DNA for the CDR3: TGTGCCAGCAGCTTAGAAAGACGGCAGTTCTTC. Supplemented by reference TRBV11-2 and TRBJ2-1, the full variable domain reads EAGVAQSPRYKIIEKRQSVAFWCNPISGHATLYWYQQILGQGPKLLIQFQNNGVVDDSQLPKDRFSAERLKGVDSTLKIQPAKLEDSAVYLCASSLERRQFFGPGTRLTVL.

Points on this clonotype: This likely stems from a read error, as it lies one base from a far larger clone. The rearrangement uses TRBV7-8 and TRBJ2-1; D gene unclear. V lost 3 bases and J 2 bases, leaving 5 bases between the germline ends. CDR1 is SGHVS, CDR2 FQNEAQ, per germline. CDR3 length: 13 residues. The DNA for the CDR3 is TGTGCCAGCAGCTTTAGCCCCTACAATGAGCAGTTCTTC. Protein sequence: CASSFSPYNEQFF.

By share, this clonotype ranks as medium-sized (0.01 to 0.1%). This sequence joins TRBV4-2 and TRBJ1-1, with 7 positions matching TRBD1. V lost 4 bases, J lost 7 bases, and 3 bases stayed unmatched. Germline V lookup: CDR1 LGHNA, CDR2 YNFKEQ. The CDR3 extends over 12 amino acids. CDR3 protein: CASSRDRDEAFF. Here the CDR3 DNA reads TGTGCCAGCAGCCGAGACAGGGATGAAGCTTTCTTT.

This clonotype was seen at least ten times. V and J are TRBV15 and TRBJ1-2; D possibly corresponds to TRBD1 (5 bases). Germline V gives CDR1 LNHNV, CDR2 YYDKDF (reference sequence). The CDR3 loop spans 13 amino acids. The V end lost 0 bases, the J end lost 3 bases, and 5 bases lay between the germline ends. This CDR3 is CATSREGDYGYTF. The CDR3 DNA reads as TGTGCCACCAGCAGAGAGGGGGACTATGGCTACACCTTC.

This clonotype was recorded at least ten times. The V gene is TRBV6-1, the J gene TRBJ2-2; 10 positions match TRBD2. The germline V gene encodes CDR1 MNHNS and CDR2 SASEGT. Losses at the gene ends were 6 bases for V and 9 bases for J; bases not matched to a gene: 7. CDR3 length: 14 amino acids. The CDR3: CASSRVAGGRELFF. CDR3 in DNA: TGTGCCAGCAGCCGGGTAGCGGGAGGCCGGGAGCTGTTTTTT.

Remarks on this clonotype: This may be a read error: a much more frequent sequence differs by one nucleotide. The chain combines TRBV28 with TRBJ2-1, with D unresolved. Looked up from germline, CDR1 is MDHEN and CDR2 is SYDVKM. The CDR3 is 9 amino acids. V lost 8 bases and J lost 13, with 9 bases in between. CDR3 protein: CASGEVQFF. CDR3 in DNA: TGTGCCAGCGGAGAAGTACAGTTCTTC.

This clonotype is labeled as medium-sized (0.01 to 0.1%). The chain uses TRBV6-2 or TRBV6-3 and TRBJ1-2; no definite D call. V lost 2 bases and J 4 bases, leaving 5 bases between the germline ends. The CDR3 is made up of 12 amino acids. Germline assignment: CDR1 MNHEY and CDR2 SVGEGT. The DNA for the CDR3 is TGTGCCAGCAGTTACGGGATCTATGGCTACACCTTC. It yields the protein CASSYGIYGYTF.

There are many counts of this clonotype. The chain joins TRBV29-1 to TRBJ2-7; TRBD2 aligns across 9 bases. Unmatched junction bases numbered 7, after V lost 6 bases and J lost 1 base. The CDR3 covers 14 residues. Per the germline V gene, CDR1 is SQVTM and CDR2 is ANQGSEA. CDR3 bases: TGCAGCGTCCTGACTAGCGGAACTTCCTACGAGCAGTACTTC. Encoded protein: CSVLTSGTSYEQYF.